The entry that follows covers one T cell receptor (beta chain) sequence. Between the trimmed V and J ends, which lost 1 base and 5 bases, there was a span of 11 bases. The germline gives CDR1 MGHRA, CDR2 YSYEKL. The length of the CDR3 is 14 residues. Source study methods: Amplification of reference gene primers provided the estimated nucleated cell counts. Sequencing was performed with immunoSEQ multiplex PCR; in TCRdb, only in-frame clones are kept and a portion is missing. V and J calls and clone size are given by that table; D and trimming were obtained from the DNA. The table has about 160,000 clones, around 75% seen once. This sample was taken from a study of blood T cell repertoires in COVID-19. At the level of the study: Donors in the United States, Italy and Spain gave samples during acute or convalescent COVID-19. PBMCs, B-cell-depleted T cells, or T cells were the source of the cDNA or gDNA that made up the material.

The sample consisted of peripheral blood. The rearrangement joins TRBV4-1 to TRBJ1-1, with TRBD1 as a possible D gene (5 bases). This clonotype was sampled from a woman aged 80 or older with acute or convalescent COVID-19. CDR3 sequence (DNA): TGCGCCAGCAGCCAAGGTGGGGGGGGGACTGAAGCTTTCTTT. Its protein product is CASSQGGGGTEAFF.